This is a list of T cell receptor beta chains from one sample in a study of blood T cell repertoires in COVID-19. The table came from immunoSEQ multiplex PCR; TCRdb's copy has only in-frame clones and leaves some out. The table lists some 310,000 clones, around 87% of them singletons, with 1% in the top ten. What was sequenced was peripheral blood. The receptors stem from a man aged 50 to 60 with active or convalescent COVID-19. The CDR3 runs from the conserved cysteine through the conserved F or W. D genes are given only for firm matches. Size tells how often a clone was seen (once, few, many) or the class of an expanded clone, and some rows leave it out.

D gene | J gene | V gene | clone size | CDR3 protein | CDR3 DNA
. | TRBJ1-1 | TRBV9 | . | CASSVGGQLNTEAFF | TGTGCCAGCAGCGTAGGAGGACAACTCAACACTGAAGCTTTCTTT
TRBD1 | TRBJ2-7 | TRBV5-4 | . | CASSWETGQISYEQYF | TGTGCCAGCAGCTGGGAAACGGGACAGATCTCCTACGAGCAGTACTTC
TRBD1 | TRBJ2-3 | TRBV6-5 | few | CASRLQGALADTQYF | TGTGCCAGCAGGCTCCAGGGGGCTTTGGCAGATACGCAGTATTTT
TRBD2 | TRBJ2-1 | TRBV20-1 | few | CSASSREGLWNEQFF | TGCAGTGCTAGTTCGAGGGAGGGCCTGTGGAATGAGCAGTTCTTC
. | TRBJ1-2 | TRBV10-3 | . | CAISSITGTNYGYTF | TGTGCCATCAGTTCCATTACAGGTACTAACTATGGCTACACCTTC
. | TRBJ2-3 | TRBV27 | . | CASQPGYQSTDTQYF | TGTGCCAGCCAACCGGGGTATCAAAGCACAGATACGCAGTATTTT
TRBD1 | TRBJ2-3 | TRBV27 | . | CASSPDRGRDTQYF | TGTGCCAGCAGTCCCGACAGGGGCCGGGATACGCAGTATTTT
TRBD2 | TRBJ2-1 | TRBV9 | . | CASSRLADSYNEQFF | TGTGCCAGCAGCCGCCTAGCGGACTCCTACAATGAGCAGTTCTTC
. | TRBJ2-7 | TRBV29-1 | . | CSVEELGHEQYF | TGCAGCGTTGAAGAGTTGGGGCACGAGCAGTACTTC
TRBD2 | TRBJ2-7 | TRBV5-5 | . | CASSFSPGGSSYEQYF | TGTGCCAGCAGCTTCTCCCCGGGCGGGAGCTCCTACGAGCAGTACTTC
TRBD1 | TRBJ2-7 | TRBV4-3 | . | CASSQIRDSTYEQYF | TGCGCCAGCAGCCAAATCCGGGACAGCACCTACGAGCAGTACTTC